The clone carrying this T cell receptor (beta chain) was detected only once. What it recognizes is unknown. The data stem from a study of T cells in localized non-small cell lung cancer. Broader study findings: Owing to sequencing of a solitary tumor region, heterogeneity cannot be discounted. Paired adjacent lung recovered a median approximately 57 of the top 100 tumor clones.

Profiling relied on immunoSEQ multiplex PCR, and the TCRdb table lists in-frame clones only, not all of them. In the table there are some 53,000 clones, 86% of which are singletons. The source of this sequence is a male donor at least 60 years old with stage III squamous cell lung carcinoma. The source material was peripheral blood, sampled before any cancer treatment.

CDR3 amino acids: CASSETGGSGNTIYF. The CDR3 bases are TGTGCCAGCAGTGAGACAGGGGGCTCTGGAAACACCATATATTTT. The rearrangement links TRBV6-6 to TRBJ1-3; 9 bases map to TRBD1. Germline CDR1 and CDR2: MNHNY and SVGAGI (reference sequence). The CDR3 has 15 residues. V was clipped by 5 bases and J by 0 bases; unmatched bases: 2.